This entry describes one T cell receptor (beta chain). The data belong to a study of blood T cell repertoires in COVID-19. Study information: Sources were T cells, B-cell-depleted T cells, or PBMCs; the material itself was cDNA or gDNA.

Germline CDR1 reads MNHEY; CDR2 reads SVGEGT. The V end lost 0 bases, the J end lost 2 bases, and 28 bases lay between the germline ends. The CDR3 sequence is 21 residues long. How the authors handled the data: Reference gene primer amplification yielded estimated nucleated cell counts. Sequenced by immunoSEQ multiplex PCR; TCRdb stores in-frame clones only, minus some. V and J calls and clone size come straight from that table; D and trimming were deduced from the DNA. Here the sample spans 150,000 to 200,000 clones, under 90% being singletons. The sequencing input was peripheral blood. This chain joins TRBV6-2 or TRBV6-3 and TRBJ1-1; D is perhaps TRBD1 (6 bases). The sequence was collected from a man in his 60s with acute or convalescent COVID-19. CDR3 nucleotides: TGTGCCAGCAGTTACTCGCGGGGGCCGCTGAACCCCCCGGTCGGTAACACTGAAGCTTTCTTT. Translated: CASSYSRGPLNPPVGNTEAFF.